The TCR beta chain under discussion was sequenced for a study of blood T cell repertoires in COVID-19. At the level of the study: Samples taken during acute and convalescent COVID-19 were collected in the United States, Italy and Spain. PBMCs, B-cell-depleted T cells, or T cells were the source of the cDNA or gDNA that made up the material.

Using immunoSEQ multiplex PCR, the repertoire was profiled, and TCRdb retains in-frame clones only, with some absent. Here the sample spans over 130,000 clones, 60% to 85% being singletons. V lost 3 bases to trimming and J lost 6 bases; unmatched junction nucleotides: 3. Germline V gene lookup returns CDR1 SGHAT and CDR2 FQNNGV. The CDR3 totals 13 residues. This sequence joins TRBV11-2 and TRBJ2-3; 7 bases are a match to TRBD2. This receptor was identified in a man aged 50 or older with acute or convalescent COVID-19. The sequencing sample was made of peripheral blood. CDR3 DNA sequence: TGTGCCAGCAGCTTCGCGGGAGAGGATACGCAGTATTTT. This encodes CASSFAGEDTQYF.